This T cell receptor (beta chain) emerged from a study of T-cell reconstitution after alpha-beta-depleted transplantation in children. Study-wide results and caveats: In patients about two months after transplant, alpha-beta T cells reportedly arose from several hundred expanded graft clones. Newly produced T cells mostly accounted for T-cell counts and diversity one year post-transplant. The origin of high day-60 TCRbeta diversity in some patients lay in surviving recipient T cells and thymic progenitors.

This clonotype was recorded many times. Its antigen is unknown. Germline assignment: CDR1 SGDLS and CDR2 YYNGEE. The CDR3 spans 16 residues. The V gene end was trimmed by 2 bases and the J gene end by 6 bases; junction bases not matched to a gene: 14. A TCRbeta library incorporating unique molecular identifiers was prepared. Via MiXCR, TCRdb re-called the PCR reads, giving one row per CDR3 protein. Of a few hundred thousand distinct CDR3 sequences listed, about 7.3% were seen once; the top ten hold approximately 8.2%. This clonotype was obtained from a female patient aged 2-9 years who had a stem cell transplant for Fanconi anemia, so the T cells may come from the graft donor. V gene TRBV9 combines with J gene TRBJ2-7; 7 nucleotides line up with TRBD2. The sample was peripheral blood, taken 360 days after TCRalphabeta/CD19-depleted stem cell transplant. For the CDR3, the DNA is TGTGCCAGCAGCGTCGGTGACGGGGGGAGCACCTTCGAGCAGTACTTC. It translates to CASSVGDGGSTFEQYF.